The rows below give T cell receptor beta chains drawn from one sample of a study of blood T cell repertoires in COVID-19. The method was immunoSEQ multiplex PCR; TCRdb's version includes in-frame clones alone and lacks a portion of them. In the table there are approximately 390,000 clones, 80% to 90% of which are singletons. The sample taken for sequencing was peripheral blood. All receptors come from a woman aged 60 to 75 with COVID-19, enrolled during active disease. The CDR3 runs from the conserved cysteine through the conserved F or W. D genes are given only for firm matches. Clone size appears in some rows only: once, few, many, or a class for an expanded clone.

j_call d_call v_call clone_size cdr3_aa cdr3_nt
TRBJ1-4 NA TRBV3-1/TRBV3-2 NA CASSQADRTTNEKLFF TGTGCCAGCAGCCAGGCGGACAGAACAACTAATGAAAAACTGTTTTTT
TRBJ2-7 TRBD1 TRBV7-2 NA CASSDRGDYEQYF TGTGCCAGCAGTGACAGGGGTGACTACGAGCAGTACTTC
TRBJ1-5 NA TRBV27 NA CASSFGRGGNQPQHF TGTGCCAGCAGTTTTGGCAGGGGTGGTAATCAGCCCCAGCATTTT
TRBJ2-7 NA TRBV18 NA CASSKERASVSYEQYF TGTGCCAGCTCAAAGGAAAGGGCTAGCGTTAGCTACGAGCAGTACTTC
TRBJ2-1 NA TRBV2 NA CASSGDRGNEQFF TGTGCCAGCAGTGGGGATCGGGGCAATGAGCAGTTCTTC
TRBJ2-2 TRBD1 TRBV30 NA CAWSGGLPNTGELFF TGTGCCTGGTCAGGGGGCTTACCGAACACCGGGGAGCTGTTTTTT
TRBJ2-4 TRBD2 TRBV5-1 NA CASSLIPGGNIQYF TGCGCCAGCAGCTTAATACCGGGAGGAAACATTCAGTACTTC
TRBJ2-1 TRBD1 TRBV3-1/TRBV3-2 NA CASSDRTGGLNEQFF TGTGCCAGCAGCGACCGGACAGGGGGCTTGAATGAGCAGTTCTTC
TRBJ2-5 TRBD1 TRBV3-1/TRBV3-2 NA CASMDRLLSQETQYF TGTGCCAGCATGGACAGGTTGCTGTCCCAAGAGACCCAGTACTTC
TRBJ2-5 TRBD2 TRBV15 NA CATNSGGAEETQYF TGTGCCACCAATAGCGGGGGGGCTGAGGAGACCCAGTACTTC
TRBJ2-3 NA TRBV7-9 few CASSLATSPSTDTQYF TGTGCCAGCAGCTTAGCGACAAGCCCGAGCACAGATACGCAGTATTTT